The 30 T cell receptor beta chains below were found in one sample sequenced in a study of beta chain features in type 1 diabetes. The study reverse transcribed the entire isolated RNA, so it sequenced expressed TCRB transcripts. Using immunoSEQ multiplex PCR, the repertoire was profiled, and TCRdb retains in-frame clones only, with some absent. This sample has around 40,000 clones, with just over 50% found just once. Sequencing was carried out using Tregs from blood. All receptors derive from a young woman in good health.

The chain has TRBV7-2 and TRBJ2-1, with D unresolved. This CDR3 is 13 amino acids long. CDR1 and CDR2 (germline): SGHTA, FQGNSA. Trimming left V 4 bases short and J 9 bases short, with 13 bases between. CDR3 nucleotides: TGTGCCAGCAGCTACTACAAGGAATCTGAGCAGTTCTTC. Its protein is CASSYYKESEQFF.

V usage is TRBV15 and J usage is TRBJ2-2; 14 bases map to TRBD2. CDR3 length: 15 amino acids. In germline, CDR1 is LNHNV, CDR2 YYDKDF (reference sequence). V gave up 3 bases and J gave up 9 bases; unmatched junction bases: 3. CDR3 region: CATSSGTSGRWELFF. The CDR3, as DNA: TGTGCCACCAGCAGTGGGACTAGCGGGAGATGGGAGCTGTTTTTT. The variable domain in full, completed from reference TRBV15 and TRBJ2-2, reads DAMVIQNPRYQVTQFGKPVTLSCSQTLNHNVMYWYQQKSSQAPKLLFHYYDKDFNNEADTPDNFQSRRPNTSFCFLDIRSPGLGDTAMYLCATSSGTSGRWELFFGEGSRLTVL.

Here the CDR3 reads CASSSIHHSKNIQYF. CDR3 sequence (DNA): TGTGCCAGCAGCTCCATCCACCACTCCAAAAACATTCAGTACTTC. The J gene is TRBJ2-4, the V gene TRBV28; D uncertain. Germline V gene sequence: CDR1 MDHEN, CDR2 SYDVKM. V shed 6 bases and J shed 2 bases, with 14 bases lying between them. The CDR3 spans 15 residues.

V gene TRBV7-9 combines with J gene TRBJ2-1, with 14 bases aligning to TRBD2. Losses at the gene ends were 3 bases for V and 2 bases for J; bases not matched to a gene: 9. CDR1 and CDR2 from the germline V gene are SEHNR and FQNEAQ (reference sequence). The CDR3 has 19 residues. CDR3 DNA: TGTGCCAGCAGCTTCCCCGGGACTAGCGGGAGTACGACCTACAATGAGCAGTTCTTC. Translation: CASSFPGTSGSTTYNEQFF. The whole variable domain, filled in from reference TRBV7-9 and TRBJ2-1, reads DTGVSQNPRHKITKRGQNVTFRCDPISEHNRLYWYRQTLGQGPEFLTYFQNEAQLEKSRLLSDRFSAERPKGSFSTLEIQRTEQGDSAMYLCASSFPGTSGSTTYNEQFFGPGTRLTVL.

This clone was detected a few times. This chain connects TRBV6-5 to TRBJ1-2; D not certain. Germline V gene lookup returns CDR1 MNHEY and CDR2 SVGAGI. The CDR3 is made up of 13 amino acids. Between the trimmed V and J ends, which lost 6 bases and 0 bases, there was a span of 8 bases. The CDR3 DNA sequence: TGTGCCAGCAGAGAGAATCCTAACTATGGCTACACCTTC. Amino acid sequence: CASRENPNYGYTF.

The table lists this clone with a few counts. The rearrangement uses TRBV7-2 and TRBJ1-1; D perhaps matches TRBD1 (5 bases). The length of the CDR3 is 15 residues. Trimming took 3 bases from V and 4 from J, leaving 15 bases between them. Germline assignment: CDR1 SGHTA and CDR2 FQGNSA. CDR3 amino acids: CASSLVRGKGTEAFF. The CDR3 bases are TGTGCCAGCAGCTTGGTCCGGGGGAAGGGCACTGAAGCTTTCTTT.

In this sample, this clone turned up a few times. The chain combines TRBV29-1 with TRBJ1-1; D is undetermined. V was cut by 5 bases and J by 0 bases, with 10 bases left in between. The V gene's germline CDR1 is SQVTM and CDR2 ANQGSEA. The CDR3 extends over 13 amino acids. CDR3 loop: CSVLLQMNTEAFF. The CDR3 DNA is TGCAGCGTTCTCCTTCAGATGAACACTGAAGCTTTCTTT.

This clone appeared a single time. The chain is built from TRBV7-9 and TRBJ2-1; TRBD1 matches 8 bases. V gave up 2 bases and J gave up 1 base; unmatched junction bases: 10. Germline values: CDR1 SEHNR, CDR2 FQNEAQ (reference sequence). The CDR3 extends over 18 amino acids. Here the CDR3 reads CASSLLVWGQVSYNEQFF. For the CDR3, the DNA is TGTGCCAGCAGCTTATTGGTTTGGGGACAGGTGTCCTACAATGAGCAGTTCTTC.

The V gene is TRBV6-5, the J gene TRBJ1-5, with 8 nucleotides matching TRBD1. There are 15 residues in the CDR3. With V trimmed by 5 bases and J by 5 bases, 8 bases remained unmatched. Germline CDR1 and CDR2: MNHEY and SVGAGI. In DNA form, the CDR3 reads TGTGCCAGCAGTCGTGCCGGGACAGGTTATCAGCCCCAGCATTTT. Amino acid sequence: CASSRAGTGYQPQHF.

By share, this clone counts as medium-sized. The chain combines TRBV29-1 with TRBJ2-1, with 7 bases that match TRBD1. Trimming took 8 bases from V and 11 from J; bases not matched to a gene: 9. The germline CDR1 and CDR2 sequences are SQVTM and ANQGSEA. The CDR3 is made up of 11 amino acids. The CDR3 reads CSLGDSLQQFF. CDR3 sequence (DNA): TGCAGCCTTGGGGACAGTCTCCAGCAGTTCTTC.

This clone was detected a few times. The rearrangement uses TRBV6-6 and TRBJ2-2; the match to TRBD1 covers 10 bases. This CDR3 has 16 amino acids. Germline CDR1 reads MNHNY; CDR2 reads SVGAGI (reference sequence). With 5 bases clipped from V and 6 bases from J, the junction kept 9 bases outside the gene matches. CDR3 loop: CASSPPTGGPSGELFF. The CDR3 DNA follows: TGTGCCAGCAGTCCCCCGACAGGGGGCCCATCCGGGGAGCTGTTTTTT.

This clone was found once. V gene TRBV5-1 combines with J gene TRBJ1-2; D is unresolved. The CDR3 extends over 13 amino acids. The V gene's germline CDR1 is SGHRS and CDR2 YFSETQ. V dropped 0 bases and J dropped 3 bases, with 6 bases sitting between them. CDR3 DNA: TGCGCCAGCAGCTTGGAGTCAGACTATGGCTACACCTTC. Residues: CASSLESDYGYTF. The full variable domain, in which reference TRBV5-1 and TRBJ1-2 provide the parts outside the CDR3, is KAGVTQTPRYLIKTRGQQVTLSCSPISGHRSVSWYQQTPGQGLQFLFEYFSETQRNKGNFPGRFSGRQFSNSRSEMNVSTLELGDSALYLCASSLESDYGYTFGSGTRLTVV.

The chain combines TRBV28 with TRBJ2-1; 9 bases match TRBD2. CDR1 is MDHEN and CDR2 is SYDVKM in the germline V gene. J lost 2 bases, V lost 7 bases, and 15 bases had no gene match. The length of the CDR3 is 18 residues. The CDR3 reads CASNERSGRYPTYNEQFF. In DNA, the CDR3 is TGTGCCAGCAACGAAAGAAGCGGGAGGTACCCAACCTACAATGAGCAGTTCTTC.

CDR3 loop: CSVGQDNQPQHF. The CDR3 DNA sequence: TGCAGCGTGGGACAGGACAATCAGCCCCAGCATTTT. This sequence joins TRBV29-1 and TRBJ1-5, with 8 bases that match TRBD1. CDR1 and CDR2 from the germline V gene are SQVTM and ANQGSEA. The V segment lost 6 bases and the J segment 3 bases; nucleotides outside the gene matches: 1. The CDR3 sequence is 12 residues long.

This clone was observed a few times. The chain combines TRBV5-5 with TRBJ2-3; weak D call: TRBD1 (5 bases). With 6 bases removed from V and 1 base from J, the gap between germline ends came to 12 bases. The germline V gene encodes CDR1 SGHKS and CDR2 YYEKEE (reference sequence). The CDR3 length is 14 residues. This CDR3 reads CASTTGHRTDTQYF. CDR3 bases: TGTGCCAGCACCACCGGACATCGCACAGATACGCAGTATTTT.

V and J are TRBV6-1 and TRBJ2-7; no definite D call. The CDR3 runs to 11 residues. The germline V and J ends were trimmed by 6 bases and 2 bases, with 5 bases remaining between them. Per germline, CDR1 MNHNS and CDR2 SASEGT. The CDR3 DNA sequence: TGTGCCAGCAGCCGCGCCTACGAGCAGTACTTC. Translated: CASSRAYEQYF.

This chain links TRBV7-2 with TRBJ2-7; D possibly corresponds to TRBD2 (6 bases). V was shortened by 2 bases and J by 4 bases, with 18 bases between the two germline ends. This CDR3 region has 16 residues. Germline CDR1 reads SGHTA; CDR2 reads FQGNSA. In DNA form, the CDR3 reads TGTGCCAGCAGCTTAACGGTCCGACGGGAGAGGTACGAGCAGTACTTC. Translating it yields CASSLTVRRERYEQYF.

This sequence joins TRBV7-9 and TRBJ2-1; 11 bases line up with TRBD2. V was pared by 2 bases and J by 9 bases, with 12 bases of the junction left unmatched. The CDR3 has 17 residues. Germline CDR1 reads SEHNR; CDR2 reads FQNEAQ (reference sequence). Here the CDR3 reads CASSLPPLAGGWSEQFF. As DNA, the CDR3 is TGTGCCAGCAGCTTACCGCCGCTAGCGGGAGGATGGAGTGAGCAGTTCTTC.

This chain uses TRBV6-1 with TRBJ2-7; TRBD1 aligns across 7 bases. The CDR3 runs 15 residues. The ends lost 5 bases at V and 0 bases at J; junction bases unmatched: 7. Germline V CDR1 and CDR2: MNHNS, SASEGT. In DNA form, the CDR3 reads TGTGCCAGCAGTCATGGGACAGACCCCTCCTACGAGCAGTACTTC. Translation gives CASSHGTDPSYEQYF.

The chain couples TRBV7-2 to TRBJ2-7; 12 bases are a match to TRBD2. The CDR3 runs to 15 residues. CDR1 and CDR2 from the germline V gene are SGHTA and FQGNSA. Unmatched junction bases numbered 2, after V lost 5 bases and J lost 0 bases. The CDR3 region is CASSTTSGSSYEQYF. CDR3 coding DNA: TGTGCCAGCAGCACGACTAGCGGGAGCTCCTACGAGCAGTACTTC. Full variable domain (outside the CDR3, taken from reference TRBV7-2 and TRBJ2-7): GAGVSQSPSNKVTEKGKDVELRCDPISGHTALYWYRQSLGQGLEFLIYFQGNSAPDKSGLPSDRFSAERTGGSVSTLTIQRTQQEDSAVYLCASSTTSGSSYEQYFGPGTRLTVT.

The V call is TRBV30, the J call TRBJ1-4, with 7 bases aligning to TRBD1. This CDR3 contains 12 residues. The germline V gene has CDR1 GTSNPN and CDR2 SVGIG (reference sequence). V trimming: 3 bases; J trimming: 8 bases; junction bases outside the gene matches: 3. The chain's CDR3 is CAWRPGGEKLFF. CDR3 nucleotides: TGTGCCTGGAGGCCAGGGGGGGAAAAACTGTTTTTT.

Concerning this clone itself: Other DNA sequences in the same sample also yield this CDR3. The J gene is TRBJ1-2, the V gene TRBV4-2, with a possible D match to TRBD1 (5 bases). Trimming removed 4 bases at V and 6 bases at J, with 15 bases between. Germline assignment: CDR1 LGHNA and CDR2 YNFKEQ. This CDR3 has 14 residues. The CDR3, as DNA: TGTGCCAGCAGCCCCAGGCGAGACAGCGATGGCTACACCTTC. Translating gives CASSPRRDSDGYTF.

The chain links TRBV29-1 to TRBJ2-1; TRBD1 agrees at 7 bases. The length of the CDR3 is 13 residues. Germline V gives CDR1 SQVTM, CDR2 ANQGSEA. V dropped 7 bases and J dropped 7; count of bases not matched to a gene: 10. CDR3 nucleotide sequence: TGCAGCGGTGATCGGACAGGCCGGAATGAGCAGTTCTTC. Protein: CSGDRTGRNEQFF.

The V gene is TRBV1, the J gene TRBJ2-7; the DNA was not compared with TRBD2, the D call given in the table. TRBV1 is assigned pseudogene status. The CDR3 is 16 amino acids. CDR3 DNA sequence: TGCACCAGCAGCCAAGTTACAAGGGACTTTTGGTCCGAGCAGTACTTC. This encodes CTSSQVTRDFWSEQYF.

The gene calls are TRBV29-1 and TRBJ2-1; D is perhaps TRBD2 (5 bases). Trimming took 1 base from V and 4 from J, leaving 11 bases between them. This CDR3 has 14 residues. Germline values: CDR1 SQVTM, CDR2 ANQGSEA. CDR3 coding DNA: TGCAGCGTTGAAGGTGGGAGTGGGTACAATGAGCAGTTCTTC. This codes for CSVEGGSGYNEQFF.

The chain links TRBV7-6 to TRBJ2-2; a weak D match, TRBD2 (7 bases). Looked up from germline, CDR1 is SGHVS and CDR2 is FNYEAQ. V lost 2 bases and J 0 bases, leaving 10 bases between the germline ends. The CDR3 is 16 residues long. The CDR3 coding sequence is TGTGCCAGCAGCTTAAGGGGGGGAGCGAACACCGGGGAGCTGTTTTTT. Amino acids: CASSLRGGANTGELFF.

The V call is TRBV7-9, the J call TRBJ2-1; D may be TRBD2 (6 bases). The CDR3 length is 13 residues. Germline assignment: CDR1 SEHNR and CDR2 FQNEAQ (reference sequence). V lost 5 bases and J 6 bases, leaving 11 bases between the germline ends. For the CDR3, the DNA is TGTGCCAGCAGCCAGACTAGGGCCAATGAGCAGTTCTTC. Its protein is CASSQTRANEQFF.

This clone was seen more than once but under ten times. This chain uses TRBV6-5 with TRBJ1-1; the match to TRBD1 covers 9 bases. J was trimmed by 8 bases and V by 0 bases; bases with no gene match: 7. This CDR3 is 15 amino acids long. Germline V gives CDR1 MNHEY, CDR2 SVGAGI. The CDR3 DNA reads as TGTGCCAGCAGTTACTCGACAGGGGGTATGGCAGAAGCTTTCTTT. Amino acids: CASSYSTGGMAEAFF.

This clone was counted a few times. CDR3 protein: CATSRDKVAGGWGEQYF. DNA of the CDR3: TGTGCCACCAGCAGAGATAAAGTAGCGGGAGGATGGGGCGAGCAGTACTTC. The genes are TRBV15 and TRBJ2-7; TRBD2 matches 10 bases. The CDR3 spans 17 residues. V lost 0 bases to trimming and J lost 6 bases; unmatched junction nucleotides: 11. Germline V gene data show CDR1 as LNHNV and CDR2 as YYDKDF (reference sequence).

V and J are TRBV7-2 and TRBJ2-1; the match to TRBD2 covers 7 bases. V lost 2 bases and J lost 2; bases outside the gene matches: 6. The CDR3 consists of 16 residues. Germline values: CDR1 SGHTA, CDR2 FQGNSA. The CDR3 DNA reads as TGTGCCAGCAGCTTATCCTCTAGCGGCACCTACAATGAGCAGTTCTTC. It specifies CASSLSSSGTYNEQFF.